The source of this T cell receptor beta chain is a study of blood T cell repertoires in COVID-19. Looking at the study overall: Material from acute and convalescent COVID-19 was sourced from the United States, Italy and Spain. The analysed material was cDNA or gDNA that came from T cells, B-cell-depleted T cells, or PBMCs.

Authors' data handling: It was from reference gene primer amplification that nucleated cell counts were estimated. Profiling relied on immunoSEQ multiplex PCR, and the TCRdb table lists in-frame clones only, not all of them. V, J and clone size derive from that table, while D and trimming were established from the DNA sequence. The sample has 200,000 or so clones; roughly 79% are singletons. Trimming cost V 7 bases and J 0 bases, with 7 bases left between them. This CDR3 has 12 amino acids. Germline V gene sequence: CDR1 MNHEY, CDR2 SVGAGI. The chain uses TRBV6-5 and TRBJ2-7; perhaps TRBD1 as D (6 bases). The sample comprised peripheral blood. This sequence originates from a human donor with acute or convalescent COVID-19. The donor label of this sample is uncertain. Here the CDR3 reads CASTTGSYEQYF. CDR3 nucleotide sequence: TGTGCCAGCACGACAGGCTCCTACGAGCAGTACTTC.